Listed below are T cell receptor beta chains from one sample, sequenced in a study of Graves' ophthalmopathy and Graves' hyperthyroidism. TCRdb re-called the multiplex PCR reads with MiXCR, one entry per CDR3 protein. The sample lists roughly 700,000 distinct CDR3 sequences; roughly two fifths were seen once. Sequencing was performed on peripheral blood. Every receptor here comes from an adult man with Graves' ophthalmopathy. The CDR3 runs from the conserved cysteine through the conserved F or W. D genes are given only for firm matches. The listing skips clone size in some rows; elsewhere it reads once, few, many or a size class.

length: 13; size: many; J: TRBJ2-3; D: NA; V: TRBV29-1; DNA: TGCAGCGTTGACGGAGGGACCACAGATACGCAGTATTTT; CDR3: CSVDGGTTDTQYF
length: 15; size: few; J: TRBJ2-5; D: TRBD1; V: TRBV24-1; DNA: TGTGCCACCAGTGATTTAACAGGGGACGTGGAGACCCAGTACTTC; CDR3: CATSDLTGDVETQYF
length: 16; size: NA; J: TRBJ2-7; D: NA; V: TRBV7-8; DNA: TGTGCCAGCAGCCAAGGCTTGGAGACAGAATCTGAATTTCGGTACTTC; CDR3: CASSQGLETESEFRYF
length: 14; size: many; J: TRBJ1-2; D: TRBD1; V: TRBV29-1; DNA: TGCAGCGCCGTCCGGGACAGCCCCAACTATGGCTACACCTTC; CDR3: CSAVRDSPNYGYTF
length: 14; size: many; J: TRBJ2-2; D: NA; V: TRBV24-1; DNA: TGTGCCACCAGTGGTCAGGGAGGCACCGGGGAGCTGTTTTTT; CDR3: CATSGQGGTGELFF
length: 14; size: many; J: TRBJ1-5; D: NA; V: TRBV5-8; DNA: TGTGCCAGCAGCCTGGCAAGAGACAATCAGCCCCAGCATTTT; CDR3: CASSLARDNQPQHF
length: 13; size: NA; J: TRBJ1-5; D: NA; V: TRBV2; DNA: TGTGCCAGCAGTGGGGCAGAAGATCAGCCCCAGCATTTT; CDR3: CASSGAEDQPQHF
length: 16; size: NA; J: TRBJ1-5; D: NA; V: TRBV4-2; DNA: TGTGCCAGCAGCCAAGATTCGACGGGGGGCAATCAGCCCCAGCATTTT; CDR3: CASSQDSTGGNQPQHF
length: 15; size: few; J: TRBJ2-6; D: NA; V: TRBV6-5; DNA: TGTGCCAGCAAGACTAGGATCTCTGGGGCCAACGTCCTGACTTTC; CDR3: CASKTRISGANVLTF
length: 16; size: few; J: TRBJ2-2; D: TRBD2; V: TRBV25-1; DNA: TGTGCCAGCAGCTCGGCGGGGGGCTTAGGCACCGGGGAGCTGTTTTTT; CDR3: CASSSAGGLGTGELFF
length: 13; size: NA; J: TRBJ2-2; D: NA; V: TRBV29-1; DNA: TGCAGCGTTCGGAAAGGGTCAGGAGGGGAGCTGTTTTTT; CDR3: CSVRKGSGGELFF
length: 16; size: NA; J: TRBJ2-7; D: TRBD1; V: TRBV7-4; DNA: TGTGCCAGCAGCGACAGGGGGCTTCGTGATTTTGGCGAGCAGTACTTC; CDR3: CASSDRGLRDFGEQYF
length: 13; size: few; J: TRBJ2-7; D: NA; V: TRBV7-9; DNA: TGTGCCAGCAGCTTACAAGAGGATTACGAGCAGTACTTC; CDR3: CASSLQEDYEQYF
length: 16; size: few; J: TRBJ2-2; D: TRBD2; V: TRBV7-9; DNA: TGTGCCAGCAGCTCCTCACTAGCGGTGAACACCGGGGAGCTGTTTTTT; CDR3: CASSSSLAVNTGELFF
length: 13; size: many; J: TRBJ2-5; D: NA; V: TRBV4-1; DNA: TGCGCCAGCAGCCAAGAGGGCGGGGAGACCCAGTACTTC; CDR3: CASSQEGGETQYF
length: 12; size: few; J: TRBJ1-2; D: NA; V: TRBV12-3/TRBV12-4; DNA: TGTGCCAGCAGCGCAGGGTTTTTCGGCTACACCTTC; CDR3: CASSAGFFGYTF
length: 15; size: NA; J: TRBJ2-7; D: TRBD2; V: TRBV10-3; DNA: TGTGCCAGCGGGGGAGCAGGCGGGAGGAAGGACGAGCAGTACTTC; CDR3: CASGGAGGRKDEQYF
length: 15; size: few; J: TRBJ1-2; D: NA; V: TRBV9; DNA: TGTGCCAGCAGCTCTATAAACAGGGAAGGAGGTGGCTACACCTTC; CDR3: CASSSINREGGGYTF
length: 16; size: NA; J: TRBJ2-5; D: TRBD1; V: TRBV12-3/TRBV12-4; DNA: TGTGCCAGCAGTTTAAGACAGGGGGATTTTCAAGAGACCCAGTACTTC; CDR3: CASSLRQGDFQETQYF
length: 14; size: many; J: TRBJ1-1; D: NA; V: TRBV10-3; DNA: TGTGCCATCAGTGAGGACAGCATGAACACTGAAGCTTTCTTT; CDR3: CAISEDSMNTEAFF
length: 16; size: few; J: TRBJ2-6; D: TRBD1; V: TRBV6-5; DNA: TGTGCCAGCAGTTACCCGACAGGGAATGGGGCCAACGTCCTGACTTTC; CDR3: CASSYPTGNGANVLTF
length: 14; size: NA; J: TRBJ1-2; D: NA; V: TRBV11-1; DNA: TGTGCCAGCAGCCAAGGAACAAGGGGCGTCGACTACACCTTC; CDR3: CASSQGTRGVDYTF
length: 14; size: NA; J: TRBJ1-1; D: NA; V: TRBV25-1; DNA: TGTGCCAGCAGTTACAAACTCGGGCACACTGAAGCTTTCTTT; CDR3: CASSYKLGHTEAFF
length: 13; size: NA; J: TRBJ1-1; D: NA; V: TRBV6-5; DNA: TGTGCCAGCAGTGAAAGACAGCTCACTGAAGCTTTCTTT; CDR3: CASSERQLTEAFF
length: 13; size: NA; J: TRBJ1-2; D: TRBD1; V: TRBV5-1; DNA: TGCGCCAGCAGCCCAGGGACAGCCTATGACTACACCTTC; CDR3: CASSPGTAYDYTF
length: 14; size: few; J: TRBJ1-1; D: TRBD1; V: TRBV6-1; DNA: TGTGCCTCCCTGGACAGGAGGAGAGTGACTGAAGCTTTCTTT; CDR3: CASLDRRRVTEAFF
length: 16; size: NA; J: TRBJ1-2; D: NA; V: TRBV25-1; DNA: TGTGCCAGCAGTCTAGGGCCTGACAGGTCGTACTATGGCTACACCTTC; CDR3: CASSLGPDRSYYGYTF
length: 13; size: NA; J: TRBJ1-3; D: NA; V: TRBV13; DNA: TGTGCCAGCTCACCAGGGGTCTCGGACACCATATATTTT; CDR3: CASSPGVSDTIYF
length: 16; size: few; J: TRBJ2-5; D: NA; V: TRBV7-2; DNA: TGTGCCAGCAGCCCTAGGGGGGCAGGGGACCAAGAGACCCAGTACTTC; CDR3: CASSPRGAGDQETQYF
length: 14; size: NA; J: TRBJ2-2; D: NA; V: TRBV7-9; DNA: TGTGCCAGCAGCCCCGGGACAATCACCGGGGAGCTGTTTTTT; CDR3: CASSPGTITGELFF
length: 16; size: NA; J: TRBJ1-6; D: NA; V: TRBV10-2; DNA: TGCGCCAGCAGTGGCGTAGCGGGGGGCAGTGATTCACCCCTCCACTTT; CDR3: CASSGVAGGSDSPLHF
length: 14; size: once; J: TRBJ1-5; D: NA; V: TRBV24-1; DNA: TGTGCCAGCTCACCTAGACAGGCGGATCAGCCCCAGCATTTT; CDR3: CASSPRQADQPQHF
length: 14; size: many; J: TRBJ1-2; D: NA; V: TRBV7-9; DNA: TGTGCCAGCAGCAATGCGACAGTGCTCTATGGCTACACCTTC; CDR3: CASSNATVLYGYTF
length: 15; size: NA; J: TRBJ1-2; D: NA; V: TRBV6-1; DNA: TGTGCCAGCAGCGTAGTGGGGGGTTGCGGCTATGGCTACACCTTC; CDR3: CASSVVGGCGYGYTF
length: 15; size: few; J: TRBJ2-5; D: TRBD2; V: TRBV7-9; DNA: TGTGCCAGCAGCCCGACCGGGACTAGCTACGTTAGCCCCGGATTC; CDR3: CASSPTGTSYVSPGF
length: 14; size: few; J: TRBJ2-5; D: NA; V: TRBV19; DNA: TGTGCCAGTAGTATAGCGAGGGGAAGAGAGACCCAGTACTTC; CDR3: CASSIARGRETQYF
length: 13; size: NA; J: TRBJ1-1; D: NA; V: TRBV19; DNA: TGTGCCAGTAGCCGCAGGGAGTCCACTGAAGCTTTCTTT; CDR3: CASSRRESTEAFF
length: 17; size: many; J: TRBJ1-1; D: NA; V: TRBV24-1; DNA: TGTGCCACCAGTGATTCCAAACGGGACCCCTTTGCCACTGAAGCTTTCTTT; CDR3: CATSDSKRDPFATEAFF
length: 15; size: NA; J: TRBJ2-5; D: NA; V: TRBV19; DNA: TGTGCCAGTAGTCCTGATCACAGGGTGGAAGAGACCCAGTACTTC; CDR3: CASSPDHRVEETQYF
length: 14; size: NA; J: TRBJ1-5; D: TRBD1; V: TRBV20-1; DNA: TGCAGTGCTCTGATGGACAGGCCCAATCAGCCCCAGCATTTT; CDR3: CSALMDRPNQPQHF
length: 14; size: many; J: TRBJ2-5; D: NA; V: TRBV7-6; DNA: TGTGCCAGCAGCTTGTCGTACAGTCAAGAGACCCAGTACTTC; CDR3: CASSLSYSQETQYF
length: 12; size: many; J: TRBJ1-5; D: NA; V: TRBV10-3; DNA: TGTGCCACCAGGGGTGTGGATCAGCCCCAGCATTTT; CDR3: CATRGVDQPQHF
length: 14; size: few; J: TRBJ2-7; D: NA; V: TRBV27; DNA: TGTGCCAGCAGTGCGACAGCAGACTCCTACGAGCAGTACTTC; CDR3: CASSATADSYEQYF
length: 13; size: many; J: TRBJ2-5; D: TRBD1; V: TRBV12-3/TRBV12-4; DNA: TGTGCCAGTAGAAGGGACAGTCAAGAGACCCAGTACTTC; CDR3: CASRRDSQETQYF
length: 14; size: NA; J: TRBJ2-7; D: TRBD1; V: TRBV7-3; DNA: TGTGCCAGCAGTTTAAACAGGGGTGACTCCGAGCAGTACTTC; CDR3: CASSLNRGDSEQYF
length: 14; size: NA; J: TRBJ2-7; D: NA; V: TRBV9; DNA: TGTGCCAGCAGCCCTTATAGGGGTCCCTACGAGCAGTACTTC; CDR3: CASSPYRGPYEQYF
length: 14; size: NA; J: TRBJ1-4; D: NA; V: TRBV10-3; DNA: TGTGCCAGCAGTTACACAGGGTTAAATGAAAAACTGTTTTTT; CDR3: CASSYTGLNEKLFF
length: 11; size: NA; J: TRBJ1-2; D: NA; V: TRBV29-1; DNA: TGCAGCAGTTTTGATAACTATGGCTACACCTTC; CDR3: CSSFDNYGYTF
length: 16; size: many; J: TRBJ2-2; D: TRBD1; V: TRBV7-6; DNA: TGTGCCAGCAGCTTAAGGGGGCTCGGGATCACCGGGGAGCTGTTTTTT; CDR3: CASSLRGLGITGELFF
length: 15; size: few; J: TRBJ2-7; D: TRBD2; V: TRBV5-5; DNA: TGCGCCAGCAGCCAAGACCTAGCGGGAGGGGGCGAGCAGTACTTC; CDR3: CASSQDLAGGGEQYF
length: 13; size: NA; J: TRBJ1-5; D: NA; V: TRBV7-2; DNA: TGTGCCAGCAGCTTATTACCGCCTGAGCCCCAGCATTTT; CDR3: CASSLLPPEPQHF
length: 15; size: NA; J: TRBJ2-2; D: TRBD2; V: TRBV25-1; DNA: TGTGCCAGCAGGACTAGCGGGGTCTTTGGCGGGGAGCTGTTTTTT; CDR3: CASRTSGVFGGELFF
length: 15; size: many; J: TRBJ1-1; D: NA; V: TRBV19; DNA: TGTGCCAGCAAAAAGGTGGGGGGAGGGAATACTGAAGCTTTCTTT; CDR3: CASKKVGGGNTEAFF
length: 15; size: NA; J: TRBJ1-5; D: NA; V: TRBV20-1; DNA: TGCAGTTGTGGGGTTGGGCAGTATAGCAATCAGCCCCAGCATTTT; CDR3: CSCGVGQYSNQPQHF
length: 15; size: NA; J: TRBJ2-6; D: TRBD1; V: TRBV7-3; DNA: TGTGCCAGCAGCTTAACGGGGGACAGGGCCTACGTCCTGACTTTC; CDR3: CASSLTGDRAYVLTF